The sample holds many counts of the clone carrying this TCR beta chain. First-strand cDNA used TRAV- and TRBV-specific primers, covering alpha and beta chains. A constant-region primer paired with the V-primer adapter amplified TCRs over 20 PCR cycles. One entry per CDR3 protein results from TCRdb running MiXCR on the reads. The table records tens of thousands of distinct CDR3 sequences, 20% to 25% of them present only once. Sample time point: after trial treatment. Treatment reported: LDRT plus nivolumab, ipilimumab, low-dose cyclophosphamide and aspirin (RACIN trial). The CDR3 extends over 14 amino acids. The germline V gene encodes CDR1 SGHRS and CDR2 YFSETQ. Trimming cost V 0 bases and J 7 bases, with 13 bases left between them. The source of the sample is a study of low-dose radiotherapy and immunotherapy resistance in tumors. About the study: Every 2 weeks, cohort 1 got 0.5 Gy, reaching 6.5 Gy to the planning target volume.

Source: PBMCs, taken after low-dose radiotherapy plus immunotherapy. The genes are TRBV5-1 and TRBJ1-2; D may be TRBD1 (6 bases). The sequence derives from a female donor with ovarian cancer. CDR3 region: CASSLGAGEGGYTF. The CDR3 nucleotides are TGCGCCAGCAGCTTGGGCGCAGGGGAGGGTGGCTACACCTTC.